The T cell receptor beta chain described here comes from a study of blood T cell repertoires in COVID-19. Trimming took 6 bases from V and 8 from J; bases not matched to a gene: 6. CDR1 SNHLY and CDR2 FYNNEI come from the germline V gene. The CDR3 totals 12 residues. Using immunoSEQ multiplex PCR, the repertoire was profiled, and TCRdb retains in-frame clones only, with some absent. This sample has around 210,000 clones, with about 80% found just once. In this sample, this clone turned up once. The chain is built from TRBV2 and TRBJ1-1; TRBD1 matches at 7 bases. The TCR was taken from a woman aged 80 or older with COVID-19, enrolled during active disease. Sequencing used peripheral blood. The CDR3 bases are TGTGCCAGCAGCTCCGACAGGGAGGAAGCTTTCTTT. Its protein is CASSSDREEAFF.